This T cell receptor beta chain originates from a study of CD39 and CD103 CD8 tumor-infiltrating T cells. Overall study context: Comparisons covered HPV-positive and HPV-negative HNSCC, ovarian cancer and melanoma patients.

Study-level results: DP CD8 TILs appeared more oligoclonal than DN and SP CD8 TILs and blood memory CD8 T cells.

Only in-frame clones appear in the TCRdb table, and some are missing; sequencing was by immunoSEQ multiplex PCR. Of more than 15,000 clones in the sample, under 95% were seen once. In the case of this clone: The antigen remains undetermined.

This clonotype was obtained from a human donor with head and neck squamous cell carcinoma. Input material: CD8+ T cells sorted from blood. The subset is: total memory CD8 T cells (CD45RA-CCR7+/-) from blood or uninvolved lymph node.

The CDR3 is CASRPFSGNTIYF. The CDR3 nucleotides are TGTGCCAGCAGACCGTTCTCTGGAAACACCATATATTTT. The J gene is TRBJ1-3, the V gene TRBV28; D ambiguous. CDR1 and CDR2 (germline): MDHEN, SYDVKM. This CDR3 region has 13 residues. V dropped 6 bases and J dropped 0 bases, with 6 bases sitting between them. Variable domain in full (rest from reference TRBV28 and TRBJ1-3): DVKVTQSSRYLVKRTGEKVFLECVQDMDHENMFWYRQDPGLGLRLIYFSYDVKMKEKGDIPEGYSVSREKKERFSLILESASTNQTSMYLCASRPFSGNTIYFGEGSWLTVV.